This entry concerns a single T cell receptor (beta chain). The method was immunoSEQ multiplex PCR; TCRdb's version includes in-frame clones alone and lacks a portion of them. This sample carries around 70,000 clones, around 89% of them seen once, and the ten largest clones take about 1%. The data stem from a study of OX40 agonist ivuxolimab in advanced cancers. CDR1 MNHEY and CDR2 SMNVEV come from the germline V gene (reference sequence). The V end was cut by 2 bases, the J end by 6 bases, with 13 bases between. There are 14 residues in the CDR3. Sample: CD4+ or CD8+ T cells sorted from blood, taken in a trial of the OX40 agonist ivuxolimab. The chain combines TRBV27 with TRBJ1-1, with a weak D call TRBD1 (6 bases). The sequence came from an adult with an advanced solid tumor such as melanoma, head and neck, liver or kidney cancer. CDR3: CASSLVERGAEAFF. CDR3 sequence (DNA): TGTGCCAGCAGTTTAGTGGAGAGGGGGGCTGAAGCTTTCTTT.